This T cell receptor (beta chain) was captured by sequencing in a study of identical twins. Every sampled donor was Caucasian and healthy. TCRdb reanalysed the 5' RACE reads using MiXCR and keeps one entry per CDR3 protein. Of more than 600,000 distinct CDR3 sequences listed, approximately 18% are singletons. V was trimmed by 5 bases and J by 1 base, leaving 12 bases between them. Germline V gives CDR1 SGDLS, CDR2 YYNGEE. This CDR3 has 14 residues. This same sample was also part of a study on T cells expressing NK-cell markers.

The J gene is TRBJ1-2, the V gene TRBV9; D may be TRBD1 (6 bases). Material: PBMCs. This clonotype originated in a woman aged 18 to 35 in good health. CDR3 in amino acids: CASSATGSNYGYTF. The CDR3, as DNA: TGTGCCAGCAGTGCGACAGGAAGTAACTATGGCTACACCTTC.